This T cell receptor beta chain was captured in a study of T cell repertoires in cytomegalovirus infection. This clonotype was observed many times. The antigen is unknown. CDR1 SGHTA and CDR2 FQGNSA come from the germline V gene. There are 12 residues in the CDR3. Trimming removed 5 bases at V and 8 bases at J, with 13 bases between. Overall study findings and caveats: CMV carriers having the relevant HLA were flagged by cumulative public TCR beta family frequency.

TCRdb redid the calling of the reads with MiXCR, one entry per CDR3 protein. The top ten clones hold around 16% of a sample with approximately 250,000 distinct CDR3 sequences, 9.1% of them seen once. Sequencing was performed on PBMCs. The J gene is TRBJ2-7, the V gene TRBV7-2; D ambiguous. The receptor was isolated from a human donor in good health (CMV status not recorded). Some clones in this sample may be carry-over from other donors' samples. The CDR3 nucleotides are TGTGCCAGCAGCCCCGGCAGTCAAAAGCAGTACTTC. Amino acids: CASSPGSQKQYF.